This record concerns one TCR beta chain sequence. This sample is part of a study of human T cells and chemical hapten exposure. Each CDR3 protein is one row after TCRdb ran MiXCR on the RACE reads. The table records tens of thousands of distinct CDR3 sequences, approximately 10% of them present only once. The time point here: patch test 3, about 24 weeks after DPC sensitization. Stated treatment: therapeutic diphenylcyclopropenone sensitization with weekly scalp DPC. Researchers sampled blood before each patch test went on. Patients had alopecia, were aged 18 to 70, and were not pregnant. The V and J ends lost 3 bases and 1 base respectively, with 15 bases between them. The CDR3 length is 16 residues. Germline V gene sequence: CDR1 MGHRA, CDR2 YSYEKL.

V gene TRBV4-1 combines with J gene TRBJ1-1; perhaps TRBD1 as D (5 bases). This clonotype was obtained from a young woman with alopecia areata. Some clones in this sample may be carry-over from other donors' samples. The material sequenced was whole blood, taken in connection with sensitization to the hapten diphenylcyclopropenone (DPC). The CDR3 loop reads CASSHFVAGTNTEAFF. CDR3 DNA: TGCGCCAGCAGCCATTTCGTCGCGGGGACGAACACTGAAGCTTTCTTT.